The T cell receptor beta chain under discussion was sequenced for a study of beta chain features in type 1 diabetes. General study results and limits: Because the template was cDNA, high-expressing cells might be over-represented. Patients with Type 1 diabetes showed moderately but significantly shorter TCRB CDR3s in all four CD4+ subsets. Short templates might get an advantage during PCR, and this would be equal in patients and controls.

This clone was counted between two and nine times. What it binds is not known. The authors reverse transcribed all of the isolated RNA, so sequencing captured expressed TCRB transcripts. Generated by immunoSEQ multiplex PCR, the TCRdb table keeps only in-frame clones and is missing some. The repertoire holds 550,000 to 850,000 clones, with about an eighth as singletons. Markers CD45RO/CCR7/CD25/CD127/CD95/CD27 served to sort CD4+ naive, central memory, regulatory and stem cell-like memory cells. Sorted cells reached over 95% purity in every population. This CDR3 spans 13 amino acids. The ends were cut back, 7 bases at V and 3 bases at J, with 9 bases in the middle. Germline CDR1 SGHTA, CDR2 FQGNSA.

The source is a man aged 18 to 29 with type 1 diabetes. What was sequenced was naive CD4+ T cells from blood. The rearrangement joins TRBV7-2 to TRBJ2-2; no reliable D call. CDR3 nucleotide sequence: TGTGCCAGCACCCCACGGTACACCGGGGAGCTGTTTTTT. It is translated as CASTPRYTGELFF. The full variable domain, its missing parts supplied by reference TRBV7-2 and TRBJ2-2, is GAGVSQSPSNKVTEKGKDVELRCDPISGHTALYWYRQSLGQGLEFLIYFQGNSAPDKSGLPSDRFSAERTGGSVSTLTIQRTQQEDSAVYLCASTPRYTGELFFGEGSRLTVL.